This T cell receptor beta chain was sequenced in a study of T cell responses to AZD1222 COVID-19 vaccine. The study, taken as a whole, reports: Researchers took repertoire samples only after the peak T cell response had come.

The CDR3 sequence is 13 residues long. Germline CDR1 SGHRS, CDR2 YFSETQ. The V and J ends lost 2 bases and 3 bases respectively, with 8 bases between them. The table came from immunoSEQ multiplex PCR; TCRdb's copy has only in-frame clones and leaves some out. The sample lists approximately 120,000 clones; 90% were seen once. This clone showed up just a few times. The antigen is unknown. The chain couples TRBV5-1 to TRBJ1-1; D is unresolved. Sample: peripheral blood, taken on day 0 of AZD1222 vaccination. The receptor's source is an adult in good health. In DNA, the CDR3 is TGCGCCAGCAGCTTAGCCGAGGACACTGAAGCTTTCTTT. This codes for CASSLAEDTEAFF.